This T cell receptor beta chain was observed in a study of blood T cell repertoires in COVID-19. The overall study: Spain, Italy and the United States supplied samples that represented acute and convalescent COVID-19. From T cells, B-cell-depleted T cells, or PBMCs came the material, which was cDNA or gDNA.

Per the original methods: Estimation of nucleated cell counts relied on the amplification of reference gene primers. Generated by immunoSEQ multiplex PCR, the TCRdb table keeps only in-frame clones and is missing some. Clonal size and the V and J genes are those of that table, whereas D and trimming came from the DNA. The data contain over 150,000 clones, roughly 85% of them seen just once; the ten biggest clones take up more than 25%. Sequencing used peripheral blood. The receptor comes from a woman in her seventies with acute or convalescent COVID-19.

The CDR3, as DNA: TGCGCCAGCAGCTTGGAGGGACAGAAGAATCAGCCCCAGCATTTT. Translation gives CASSLEGQKNQPQHF. The gene calls are TRBV5-1 and TRBJ1-5; 7 nucleotides line up with TRBD1. V dropped 0 bases and J dropped 4; count of bases not matched to a gene: 4. Germline values: CDR1 SGHRS, CDR2 YFSETQ. The CDR3 consists of 15 residues.